This T cell receptor beta chain was sequenced for a study of CD8+ T cells in alopecia areata. Findings and caveats of the study: More clonal than normal scalp was lesional scalp, particularly alopecia totalis/universalis. The study also sequences resident alphabeta T cells of normal skin in scalp samples.

Following RNA extraction, reverse transcription yielded cDNA that acted as the sequencing template. Libraries were prepared by immunoSEQ multiplex PCR; TCRdb keeps only in-frame clonotypes and omits some of them. The sample gives about 23,000 clones, 52% of which show up once; roughly 31% is in the top ten. Per germline, CDR1 MGHRA and CDR2 YSYEKL. This CDR3 contains 17 residues. V was trimmed by 2 bases and J by 0 bases, leaving 16 bases between them. Researchers took lesional scalp punch biopsies and peripheral blood from people who were alopecia areata patients. The sorting of PBMCs gave CD4+ and CD8+ T cells. With respect to this clone: Its antigen is currently unknown.

The clonotype comes from a human donor with alopecia areata. Sequenced material: NKG2D-high CD8+ T cells sorted from blood. The rearrangement links TRBV4-1 to TRBJ1-1, with TRBD1 as a possible D gene (5 bases). The CDR3 region is CASSQRSPGPLNTEAFF. The CDR3 DNA reads TGCGCCAGCAGCCAAAGATCCCCGGGGCCCCTGAACACTGAAGCTTTCTTT.